A selection of T cell receptor beta chains follows, all from one sample in a study of shared clonotypes between healthy human individuals. Assay used: immunoSEQ multiplex PCR; TCRdb lists only in-frame clones, some missing. Of over a million clones in the sample, about 84% were seen once. Sequencing was carried out using memory CD4+ T cells from PBMCs. These receptors were obtained from a man younger than 30 in good health. Some clones in this sample may be carry-over from other donors' samples. CDR3s leave out the opening cysteine and the closing phenylalanine or tryptophan.

j_call v_call cdr3_aa
TRBJ2-1 TRBV14 ASSLWAGGVNNEQF
TRBJ1-1 TRBV5-4 ASSIATGVETEAF
TRBJ2-3 TRBV5-1 ASRTGWQSTDTQY
TRBJ2-7 TRBV9 ASSGRAEPYEQY
TRBJ2-3 TRBV19 ASSTSGVWADTQY
TRBJ2-2 TRBV28 ASSFSGSINTGELF
TRBJ2-7 TRBV2 ATRARGLGGAEQY
TRBJ2-2 TRBV11-2 ASSLLRANTGELF
TRBJ2-6 TRBV5-1 ASSSDRASGANVLT
TRBJ1-1 TRBV11-2 ASSQTVGGNTEAF
TRBJ2-3 TRBV6-5 ASRFFNTQY